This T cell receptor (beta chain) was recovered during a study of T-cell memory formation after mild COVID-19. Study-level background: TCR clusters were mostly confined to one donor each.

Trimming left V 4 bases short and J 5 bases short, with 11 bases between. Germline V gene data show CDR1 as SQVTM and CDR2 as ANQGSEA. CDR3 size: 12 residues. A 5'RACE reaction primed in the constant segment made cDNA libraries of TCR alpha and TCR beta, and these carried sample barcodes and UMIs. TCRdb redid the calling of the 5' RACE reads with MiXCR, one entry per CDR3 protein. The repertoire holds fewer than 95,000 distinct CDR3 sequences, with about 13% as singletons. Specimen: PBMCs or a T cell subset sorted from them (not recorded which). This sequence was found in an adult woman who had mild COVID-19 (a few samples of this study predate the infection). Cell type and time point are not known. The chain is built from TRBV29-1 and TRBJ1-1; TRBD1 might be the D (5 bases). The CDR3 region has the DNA TGCAGCGTTGGAGTCTGGGGGACTGAAGCTTTCTTT. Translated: CSVGVWGTEAFF.